This T cell receptor beta chain was identified in a study of blood T cell repertoires in COVID-19. Germline CDR1 is ENHRY and CDR2 is SYGVKD. Trimming left V 4 bases short and J 3 bases short, with 12 bases between. This CDR3 is built from 15 residues. The table came from immunoSEQ multiplex PCR; TCRdb's copy has only in-frame clones and leaves some out. The sample includes approximately 65,000 clones, 72% of them seen just once. Sequenced input: PBMCs or T cells enriched from blood (not recorded which). This chain connects TRBV10-3 to TRBJ2-2; TRBD1 is a possible D gene (6 bases). This clonotype was obtained from a woman aged 55-69 years who had been exposed to COVID-19. The CDR3: CAISAGTPYTGELFF. The CDR3 nucleotides are TGTGCCATCAGTGCCGGGACACCTTACACCGGGGAGCTGTTTTTT.